A single sample is the source of the 8 T cell receptor beta chains below, sequenced in a study of blood T cells in healthy people across ages. Sample-barcoded 5' priming and a J-beta primer mix drove a second PCR of about 7 to 12 cycles. Using its own MiXCR run on the 5' RACE reads, TCRdb lists one record per CDR3 protein. Of roughly 1,700,000 distinct CDR3 sequences listed, 28% were seen once; the top ten hold 7% to 9%. Sample: blood. The receptors derive from a woman aged 25 to 39 in good health.

Many counts were recorded for this clonotype. The V gene is TRBV7-2, the J gene TRBJ2-1; D unclear. CDR1 and CDR2 (germline): SGHTA, FQGNSA. This CDR3 is built from 13 residues. Trimming shortened V by 1 base and J by 5 bases, and 6 bases separated the two germline ends. As DNA, the CDR3 is TGTGCCAGCAGCTTAGAGGCGGACAATGAGCAGTTCTTC. Translated, it gives CASSLEADNEQFF.

This clonotype was recorded at least ten times. The chain recombines TRBV4-1 with TRBJ2-7, with D perhaps assigned TRBD1 or TRBD2 (6 bases each). The V and J ends lost 1 base and 3 bases respectively, with 13 bases between them. The CDR3 contains 15 residues. Germline CDR1 is MGHRA and CDR2 is YSYEKL. CDR3 protein: CASSQVDGGRYEQYF. CDR3 in DNA: TGCGCCAGCAGCCAAGTCGACGGGGGCCGCTACGAGCAGTACTTC.

This clonotype was detected only a few times. This may come from a read error, since a much larger clone is one base off. This sequence joins TRBV7-9 and TRBJ2-1; 10 positions agree with TRBD2. The V gene end was trimmed by 5 bases and the J gene end by 9 bases; junction bases not matched to a gene: 4. The CDR3 runs 13 residues. CDR1 and CDR2 (germline): SEHNR, FQNEAQ (reference sequence). The CDR3 DNA reads TGTGCCAGCAGCCCGGGACTAGCGAGTGAGCAGTTCTTC. Translated, it gives CASSPGLASEQFF. Drawing the rest from reference TRBV7-9 and TRBJ2-1, the complete variable domain is DTGVSQNPRHKITKRGQNVTFRCDPISEHNRLYWYRQTLGQGPEFLTYFQNEAQLEKSRLLSDRFSAERPKGSFSTLEIQRTEQGDSAMYLCASSPGLASEQFFGPGTRLTVL.

This clonotype was seen many times. This chain connects TRBV5-1 to TRBJ2-7, with D possibly TRBD2 on 5 matching bases. Looked up from germline, CDR1 is SGHRS and CDR2 is YFSETQ. The CDR3 length is 11 residues. Trimming removed 0 bases from V and 7 bases from J, with 5 bases in between. The CDR3 here is CASSLEREQYF. In DNA, the CDR3 is TGCGCCAGCAGCTTGGAGCGGGAGCAGTACTTC.

A few counts support this clonotype. J is TRBJ2-1 and V is TRBV4-1, with D possibly matching TRBD2 (5 bases). Trimming took 0 bases from V and 12 from J, leaving 12 bases between them. Germline assignment: CDR1 MGHRA and CDR2 YSYEKL. This CDR3 comprises 13 residues. The CDR3, as DNA: TGCGCCAGCAGCCAAGACGGGAAGTGGGGGCAGTTCTTC. Translated: CASSQDGKWGQFF.

This chain uses TRBV28 with TRBJ2-7; no firm D call. The germline CDR1 and CDR2 sequences are MDHEN and SYDVKM. V was shortened by 6 bases and J by 3 bases, with 15 bases between the two germline ends. CDR3 length: 14 amino acids. The CDR3 DNA is TGTGCCAGCAGCCTACATTTATCGGGCTACGAGCAGTACTTC. It specifies CASSLHLSGYEQYF.

For the CDR3, the DNA is TGTGCCAGCAGCTTAGAGCAGGGTATTAGGTTCTTC. Translating it yields CASSLEQGIRFF. The chain recombines TRBV7-9 with TRBJ2-1; a possible D gene is TRBD1 (5 bases). CDR3 length: 12 amino acids. Deletions cut 1 base from V and 15 bases from J, with 13 bases between. Germline V gene sequence: CDR1 SEHNR, CDR2 FQNEAQ (reference sequence).

This clonotype was seen more than once but under ten times. V is TRBV5-1 and J is TRBJ2-7; possibly TRBD1 for D (6 bases). Trimming stripped 4 bases from V and 2 bases from J, with 10 bases between. Germline loops: CDR1 SGHRS, CDR2 YFSETQ. The CDR3 is made up of 13 amino acids. DNA for the CDR3: TGCGCCAGCAGCGGGGACACCACCTACGAGCAGTACTTC. This translates into CASSGDTTYEQYF.